This TCR beta chain emerged from a study of CD8 T cells in ankylosing spondylitis. This clonotype was seen more than once but under ten times. Its antigen is not identified. As the method for making TCR beta libraries, quantitative 5'-RACE with molecular barcodes was used. TCRdb independently ran MiXCR on the 5' RACE reads; one entry per CDR3 protein. In the table there are about 300,000 distinct CDR3 sequences, roughly 20% of which are singletons. The CDR3 totals 15 residues. With V trimmed by 4 bases and J by 1 base, 5 bases remained unmatched. Germline CDR1 reads SGHRS; CDR2 reads YFSETQ. Study observations and caveats: As reported, disease-linked clones showed significant enrichment in matched ankylosing spondylitis synovial fluid. What seemed typical of ankylosing spondylitis blood was a TCR beta motif built from roughly eight highly homologous variants. Some of the motif variants had earlier been found in reactive arthritis patients' fluid and blood.

The J gene is TRBJ2-3, the V gene TRBV5-1; 8 nucleotides line up with TRBD2. This TCR was sampled from a female donor with ankylosing spondylitis or in good health (not recorded which). Sequencing was performed on blood, either unsorted or a sorted T cell fraction (not recorded which). The CDR3 coding sequence is TGCGCCAGCAGCGTGCGGGGGGCTGGCACAGATACGCAGTATTTT. Protein product: CASSVRGAGTDTQYF. Combining the CDR3 with reference TRBV5-1 and TRBJ2-3 gives the whole variable domain KAGVTQTPRYLIKTRGQQVTLSCSPISGHRSVSWYQQTPGQGLQFLFEYFSETQRNKGNFPGRFSGRQFSNSRSEMNVSTLELGDSALYLCASSVRGAGTDTQYFGPGTRLTVL.